The rows below give T cell receptor beta chains drawn from one sample of a study of cytomegalovirus exposure and HLA in healthy donors. TCRdb keeps only in-frame clones here, not all; method: immunoSEQ multiplex PCR. This sample has around 96,000 clones, with 70% to 90% found just once. Material for sequencing was PBMCs. The receptors were gathered from a man aged 18 to 35 in good health and CMV-seronegative. The CDR3 runs from the conserved cysteine through the conserved F or W. Each record gives: J gene, D gene, V gene, clone size, CDR3 DNA, CDR3 protein. A D gene is named only where the DNA matches it firmly. The size field is filled for only some rows; it gives once, few, many or a size class.

J: TRBJ2-7; D: TRBD1; V: TRBV5-6; size: NA; DNA: TGTGCCAGCAGCTCCCCGGGACAGGGTTACGAGCAGTACTTC; CDR3: CASSSPGQGYEQYF
J: TRBJ2-7; D: NA; V: TRBV7-9; size: NA; DNA: TGTGCTTCCAGGGGGGTTAACTACGAGCAGTACTTC; CDR3: CASRGVNYEQYF
J: TRBJ1-1; D: NA; V: TRBV7-9; size: NA; DNA: TGTGCCAGCAGCTCACCCGGGAGATTGTTTGAAGCTTTCTTT; CDR3: CASSSPGRLFEAFF
J: TRBJ1-5; D: TRBD1; V: TRBV23-1; size: few; DNA: TGCGCCAGCAGTAAATCCCCGGGGACAGGGGAGATTATCAGCCCCCAGCATTTT; CDR3: CASSKSPGTGEIISPQHF
J: TRBJ2-7; D: TRBD2; V: TRBV19; size: NA; DNA: TGTGCCAGTCGCCCGCTAGGGACTAGCGGGGGAAGCTCCTACGAGCAGTACTTC; CDR3: CASRPLGTSGGSSYEQYF
J: TRBJ2-5; D: NA; V: TRBV18; size: few; DNA: TGTGCCAGCTCGACCAGCGGGCGGGGAGAGACCCAGTACTTC; CDR3: CASSTSGRGETQYF
J: TRBJ2-3; D: NA; V: TRBV27; size: NA; DNA: TGTGCCAGCAGTTTTAGACAAGGCTACACAGATACGCAGTATTTT; CDR3: CASSFRQGYTDTQYF
J: TRBJ1-5; D: NA; V: TRBV9; size: NA; DNA: TGTGCCAGCAGCGTAGATGGCGGGGGGGATCAGCCCCAGCATTTT; CDR3: CASSVDGGGDQPQHF
J: TRBJ2-5; D: TRBD2; V: TRBV7-8; size: medium-sized; DNA: TGTGCCAGCAGCTTAGCTGCCGCGGGGGGGCGGGCTTTTTTAGAGACCCAGTACTTC; CDR3: CASSLAAAGGRAFLETQYF
J: TRBJ2-5; D: TRBD1; V: TRBV5-1; size: NA; DNA: TGCGCCAGCAGCCCAGGGGGCACATCAGAGACCCAGTACTTC; CDR3: CASSPGGTSETQYF
J: TRBJ1-2; D: NA; V: TRBV4-1; size: once; DNA: TGCGCCAGCAGCCAAGAAGGGGCCGGACGTCGAGGAGGCTACACCTTC; CDR3: CASSQEGAGRRGGYTF
J: TRBJ1-6; D: TRBD1; V: TRBV19; size: NA; DNA: TGTGCCAGTAGTCCCCGGGACAGGGATAATTCACCCCTCCACTTT; CDR3: CASSPRDRDNSPLHF
J: TRBJ2-7; D: TRBD1; V: TRBV6-5; size: NA; DNA: TGTGCCAGCAGTCACCCGGGACAGAGTCAACTCGGGCAGTACTTC; CDR3: CASSHPGQSQLGQYF
J: TRBJ2-7; D: TRBD2; V: TRBV4-2; size: NA; DNA: TGTGCCAGCAGCCAAGATCGGACTAGCCTCTACGAGCAGTACTTC; CDR3: CASSQDRTSLYEQYF
J: TRBJ1-2; D: NA; V: TRBV11-2; size: NA; DNA: TGTGCCAGCGCGCCCCAAACAGGATATGGCTACACCTTC; CDR3: CASAPQTGYGYTF
J: TRBJ1-6; D: NA; V: TRBV13; size: NA; DNA: TGTGCCAGCAGCTTAACAGGAAAGGTAGCCGTTAATTCACCCCTCCACTTT; CDR3: CASSLTGKVAVNSPLHF
J: TRBJ1-2; D: TRBD1; V: TRBV19; size: NA; DNA: TGTGCCAGTACCATCGGACAGGGGGCGGGAGCTAACTATGGCTACACCTTC; CDR3: CASTIGQGAGANYGYTF
J: TRBJ2-7; D: NA; V: TRBV27; size: few; DNA: TGTGCCAGCAGGTCCGGATTAGGGGACGAGCAGTACTTC; CDR3: CASRSGLGDEQYF
J: TRBJ2-3; D: TRBD2; V: TRBV6-4; size: NA; DNA: TGTGCCAGCAGTGACTCGACTAGCGGGGGGGCAGATACGCAGTATTTT; CDR3: CASSDSTSGGADTQYF
J: TRBJ1-1; D: NA; V: TRBV5-4; size: NA; DNA: TGTGCCAGCAGCCCCGGGGGGCGTAACACTGAAGCTTTCTTT; CDR3: CASSPGGRNTEAFF
J: TRBJ1-4; D: TRBD1; V: TRBV5-1; size: NA; DNA: TGCGCCAGCAGCCGCCGATCGACAGGGGAGAGTGAAAAACTGTTTTTT; CDR3: CASSRRSTGESEKLFF
J: TRBJ2-5; D: TRBD2; V: TRBV2; size: NA; DNA: TGTGCCAGCAGTGATCGAGCGGGGAGAGGAGAGACCCAGTACTTC; CDR3: CASSDRAGRGETQYF
J: TRBJ2-5; D: NA; V: TRBV5-1; size: NA; DNA: TGCGCCAGCAGCTCCATGCAAGAGACCCAGTACTTC; CDR3: CASSSMQETQYF
J: TRBJ2-1; D: TRBD2; V: TRBV6-5; size: NA; DNA: TGTGCCAGCAGTCCCAACCGACTAGCGGTCAATGAGCAGTTCTTC; CDR3: CASSPNRLAVNEQFF
J: TRBJ2-5; D: TRBD1; V: TRBV4-1; size: NA; DNA: TGCGCCAGCAGCCATACCTCCGGGACAGGGGGCCAAGAGACCCAGTACTTC; CDR3: CASSHTSGTGGQETQYF
J: TRBJ2-2; D: TRBD1; V: TRBV18; size: NA; DNA: TGTGCCAGCTCAGAAGACAGGGTGATCGGGGAGCTGTTTTTT; CDR3: CASSEDRVIGELFF
J: TRBJ1-1; D: NA; V: TRBV4-1; size: NA; DNA: TGCGCCAGCAGCCAAGTCCCCGGGGGAGCTTTCTTT; CDR3: CASSQVPGGAFF
J: TRBJ1-4; D: TRBD1; V: TRBV18; size: NA; DNA: TGTGCCAGCTCATCACAGGGGATGGGTGAAAAACTGTTTTTT; CDR3: CASSSQGMGEKLFF
J: TRBJ2-7; D: NA; V: TRBV27; size: NA; DNA: TGTGCCAGCAGTTTATCCAACTTCTACGAGCAGTACTTC; CDR3: CASSLSNFYEQYF
J: TRBJ1-6; D: NA; V: TRBV27; size: NA; DNA: TGTGCCAGCACCCCACAGAGCTCCTATAATTCACCCCTCCACTTT; CDR3: CASTPQSSYNSPLHF
J: TRBJ2-1; D: NA; V: TRBV27; size: NA; DNA: TGTGCCAGCAGTTTAGGGCTCCCTCGGTACAATGAGCAGTTCTTC; CDR3: CASSLGLPRYNEQFF
J: TRBJ1-1; D: NA; V: TRBV5-1; size: NA; DNA: TGCGCCAGCAGCTTGGCTAACACTGAAGCTTTCTTT; CDR3: CASSLANTEAFF
J: TRBJ1-6; D: NA; V: TRBV10-2; size: few; DNA: TGCGCCAGCAGGGGGGGTTCCACAGATCCCTCCTATAATTCACCCCTCCACTTT; CDR3: CASRGGSTDPSYNSPLHF
J: TRBJ1-1; D: NA; V: TRBV5-1; size: NA; DNA: TGCGCCAGCAGCTTGGCCTCAGGCATGAACACTGAAGCTTTCTTT; CDR3: CASSLASGMNTEAFF
J: TRBJ2-1; D: NA; V: TRBV9; size: NA; DNA: TGTGCCAGCAGCGTAGGACAGACCAATGAGCAGTTCTTC; CDR3: CASSVGQTNEQFF
J: TRBJ2-1; D: NA; V: TRBV7-6; size: NA; DNA: TGTGCCAGCAGGGGTGGGGGGGCCAACTACAATGAGCAGTTCTTC; CDR3: CASRGGGANYNEQFF
J: TRBJ2-6; D: NA; V: TRBV6-6; size: NA; DNA: TGTGCCAGCAGTTACTCGAACTTGCGAGGGGCCAACGTCCTGACTTTC; CDR3: CASSYSNLRGANVLTF
J: TRBJ1-2; D: NA; V: TRBV4-1; size: NA; DNA: TGCGCCAGCAGCCAAGCTTCTCTTCGACAAGACCTCCCCTATGGCTACACCTTC; CDR3: CASSQASLRQDLPYGYTF
J: TRBJ1-1; D: NA; V: TRBV11-2; size: NA; DNA: TGTGCCAGCAGCCACCGCCCCCTCCAGGGATCGAACACTGAAGCTTTCTTT; CDR3: CASSHRPLQGSNTEAFF
J: TRBJ2-7; D: NA; V: TRBV10-3; size: NA; DNA: TGTGCCATCAAACCGGGCGGGAACGACGAGCAGTACTTC; CDR3: CAIKPGGNDEQYF
J: TRBJ1-1; D: TRBD1; V: TRBV9; size: NA; DNA: TGTGCCAGCAGCCCCGGACAGGGAGGGCCGAACACTGAAGCTTTCTTT; CDR3: CASSPGQGGPNTEAFF
J: TRBJ1-2; D: NA; V: TRBV30; size: NA; DNA: TGTGCCTGGAGTGTGGAGCAGTACGGCGATGGCTACACCTTC; CDR3: CAWSVEQYGDGYTF
J: TRBJ1-1; D: NA; V: TRBV5-8; size: NA; DNA: TGTGCCAGCAGTAACTATGAAGCTTTCTTT; CDR3: CASSNYEAFF
J: TRBJ2-3; D: TRBD2; V: TRBV10-1; size: NA; DNA: TGCGCCAGCAGCGTTACTCGGACTAGCGGTACAGATACGCAGTATTTT; CDR3: CASSVTRTSGTDTQYF
J: TRBJ2-5; D: NA; V: TRBV5-1; size: NA; DNA: TGCGCCAGCAGCTTGGCTGGGGGCGAAGGAGGCCAAGAGACCCAGTACTTC; CDR3: CASSLAGGEGGQETQYF
J: TRBJ2-3; D: NA; V: TRBV7-9; size: NA; DNA: TGTGCCAGCAGCCCCAGGGGGGAGCTGGGCACAGATACGCAGTATTTT; CDR3: CASSPRGELGTDTQYF
J: TRBJ2-1; D: NA; V: TRBV7-2; size: NA; DNA: TGTGCCAGCAGCTTAGGCGGGGTCGGCCGCGATGAGCAGTTCTTC; CDR3: CASSLGGVGRDEQFF
J: TRBJ1-2; D: TRBD1; V: TRBV2; size: NA; DNA: TGTGCCAGCAGGATGACAGGGGACTATGGCTACACCTTC; CDR3: CASRMTGDYGYTF
J: TRBJ1-5; D: TRBD1; V: TRBV5-6; size: NA; DNA: TGTGCCAGCAGTGCAGGGGGCGCGAAGGAGCCCCAGCATTTT; CDR3: CASSAGGAKEPQHF
J: TRBJ1-1; D: NA; V: TRBV5-1; size: NA; DNA: TGCGCCAGCAGCACACAAATTACCGGGACTGACTTCGGCGAAGCTTTCTTT; CDR3: CASSTQITGTDFGEAFF
J: TRBJ2-7; D: TRBD1; V: TRBV13; size: NA; DNA: TGTGCCAGCAGCTCCCGGACAGGATCTTCCTACGAGCAGTACTTC; CDR3: CASSSRTGSSYEQYF
J: TRBJ2-7; D: TRBD2; V: TRBV6-5; size: NA; DNA: TGTGCCAGCAGTTACCCCCATGCCGGGGGGGAGCAGTACTTC; CDR3: CASSYPHAGGEQYF
J: TRBJ2-7; D: TRBD1; V: TRBV18; size: NA; DNA: TGTGCCAGCTCACCCGGGACAGGGGGCGGGAACGAGCAGTACTTC; CDR3: CASSPGTGGGNEQYF